The 15 T cell receptor beta chains presented below share a single source sample, sequenced in a study of blood T cells in healthy people across ages. Primers used in a second PCR of roughly 7 to 11 cycles were a sample-barcoded 5' primer and a J-beta primer mix. MiXCR was run by TCRdb on the 5' RACE reads, yielding one entry per CDR3 protein. The sample includes approximately 400,000 distinct CDR3 sequences, 52% of them seen just once. Sequenced input: blood. These TCRs come from a man in his 60s in good health.

This clonotype was counted between two and nine times. The chain carries TRBV7-8 and TRBJ2-7; D not resolved. The CDR3 runs to 15 residues. V was trimmed by 1 base and J by 5 bases, leaving 15 bases between them. Germline loops: CDR1 SGHVS, CDR2 FQNEAQ. CDR3 sequence: CASSLVAAPADEQYF. CDR3 coding DNA: TGTGCCAGCAGCTTAGTTGCAGCGCCCGCGGACGAGCAGTACTTC.

The chain employs TRBV28 and TRBJ2-3, with TRBD2 matching over 10 bases. CDR1 MDHEN and CDR2 SYDVKM come from the germline V gene. The CDR3 loop spans 15 amino acids. After removal of 4 bases from V and 6 bases from J, the junction contained 7 bases not matched to a gene. The CDR3 DNA follows: TGTGCCAGCAGTTACGGGACTAGCGACCGGGATACGCAGTATTTT. This gives the protein CASSYGTSDRDTQYF.

The table lists this clonotype with many counts. V usage is TRBV27 and J usage is TRBJ2-7; D is possibly TRBD1 (5 bases). The CDR3 runs to 15 residues. V lost 4 bases and J lost 3, with 16 bases in between. Germline V lookup: CDR1 MNHEY, CDR2 SMNVEV (reference sequence). CDR3 amino acids: CASSWALTGLYEQYF. As DNA, the CDR3 is TGTGCCAGCAGTTGGGCCCTAACAGGCCTCTACGAGCAGTACTTC.

This clonotype was counted at least ten times. V gene TRBV12-3 or TRBV12-4 combines with J gene TRBJ2-3; TRBD2 aligns across 7 bases. The ends lost 5 bases at V and 2 bases at J; junction bases unmatched: 10. The CDR3 has 16 amino acids. The CDR3 DNA sequence: TGTGCCAGCAGTGCCCCAGGAGCGGGGATCACAGATACGCAGTATTTT. It encodes CASSAPGAGITDTQYF.

J is TRBJ1-1 and V is TRBV12-3 or TRBV12-4, with TRBD1 as a possible D gene (6 bases). Trimming took 6 bases from V and 4 from J, leaving 15 bases between them. The length of the CDR3 is 14 residues. The CDR3 nucleotides are TGTGCCAGCAGAACGACAGGAGCGGTCACTGAAGCTTTCTTT. Translating it yields CASRTTGAVTEAFF.

The rearrangement joins TRBV10-2 to TRBJ1-2, with D unclear. V was trimmed by 5 bases and J by 6 bases, leaving 13 bases between them. This CDR3 contains 13 residues. Germline CDR1 and CDR2: WSHSY and SAAADI. CDR3 bases: TGCGCCAGCAGTCCACGTTTGGTGAATGGCTACACCTTC. The encoded protein is CASSPRLVNGYTF.

The J gene is TRBJ2-5, the V gene TRBV5-1; the D is unclear. CDR1 SGHRS and CDR2 YFSETQ come from the germline V gene. The CDR3 has 12 residues. With 3 bases removed from V and 5 bases from J, the gap between germline ends came to 8 bases. The CDR3 protein is CASSSPSETQYF. The CDR3 DNA reads as TGCGCCAGCAGCTCACCCAGTGAGACCCAGTACTTC.

V usage is TRBV13 and J usage is TRBJ2-4; D unresolved. The DNA end is a closer match to TRBJ2-7, so the J assignment may be wrong. The CDR3 runs to 14 residues. Germline values: CDR1 PRHDT, CDR2 FYEKMQ (reference sequence). The CDR3 sequence is CASSRDQGVGEQYF. The CDR3 DNA reads as TGTGCCAGCAGCCGAGATCAAGGTGTGGGCGAGCAGTACTTC.

V is TRBV4-1 and J is TRBJ1-4, with D maybe TRBD1 (5 bases). Germline V gene data show CDR1 as MGHRA and CDR2 as YSYEKL. The CDR3 is made up of 14 amino acids. Trimming pared 4 bases from V and 2 bases from J, leaving 8 bases between. In DNA form, the CDR3 reads TGCGCCAGCAGCCCGGGGGTGACTAATGAAAAACTGTTTTTT. The encoded protein is CASSPGVTNEKLFF.

The chain carries TRBV29-1 and TRBJ2-5; D may be TRBD1 (5 bases). This CDR3 has 14 amino acids. CDR1 SQVTM and CDR2 ANQGSEA come from the germline V gene. Trimming took off 0 bases at V and 2 bases at J, with 10 bases between the two ends. CDR3: CSVEELGRQETQYF. CDR3 in DNA: TGCAGCGTTGAAGAGTTGGGGCGACAAGAGACCCAGTACTTC.

The rearrangement uses TRBV5-1 and TRBJ2-3, with 8 bases matching TRBD1. V lost 7 bases, J lost 0 bases, and 7 bases stayed unmatched. CDR1 and CDR2 (germline): SGHRS, YFSETQ. This CDR3 is 15 amino acids long. This CDR3 reads CASSSQGASTDTQYF. CDR3 DNA sequence: TGCGCCAGCTCATCCCAGGGGGCCAGCACAGATACGCAGTATTTT.

The rearrangement links TRBV20-1 to TRBJ1-5; no clear D. V lost 5 bases to trimming and J lost 2 bases, with 13 bases between them. In germline, CDR1 is DFQATT, CDR2 SNEGSKA (reference sequence). The CDR3 has 14 residues. The CDR3 spells CSAGLGSGNQPQHF. DNA for the CDR3: TGCAGTGCTGGTCTCGGGTCAGGCAATCAGCCCCAGCATTTT.

This clonotype appeared once. The chain links TRBV7-2 to TRBJ1-2; 8 bases fit TRBD1. J was trimmed by 0 bases and V by 1 base; bases with no gene match: 7. This CDR3 region has 17 residues. Germline CDR1 is SGHTA and CDR2 is FQGNSA. The CDR3 DNA sequence: TGTGCCAGCAGCTTAGGGGCAGGGGGCCGGGCTAACTATGGCTACACCTTC. It codes for CASSLGAGGRANYGYTF.

This clonotype was counted between two and nine times. The J gene is TRBJ2-6, the V gene TRBV12-3 or TRBV12-4; 8 nucleotides match TRBD1. After removal of 5 bases from V and 0 bases from J, the junction contained 6 bases not matched to a gene. The CDR3 loop spans 17 amino acids. The CDR3 DNA reads TGTGCCAGCAGTCCCGGACAGGGTAGCTCTGGGGCCAACGTCCTGACTTTC. Translating it yields CASSPGQGSSGANVLTF.

This rearrangement joins TRBV5-1 to TRBJ2-3, with 14 bases lining up with TRBD2. After removal of 3 bases from V and 4 bases from J, the junction contained 1 base not matched to a gene. CDR1 and CDR2 (germline): SGHRS, YFSETQ. The CDR3 spans 15 residues. The DNA of the CDR3 is TGCGCCAGCAGCTCGGGACTAGCGGGGGCAGATACGCAGTATTTT. The encoded protein is CASSSGLAGADTQYF.